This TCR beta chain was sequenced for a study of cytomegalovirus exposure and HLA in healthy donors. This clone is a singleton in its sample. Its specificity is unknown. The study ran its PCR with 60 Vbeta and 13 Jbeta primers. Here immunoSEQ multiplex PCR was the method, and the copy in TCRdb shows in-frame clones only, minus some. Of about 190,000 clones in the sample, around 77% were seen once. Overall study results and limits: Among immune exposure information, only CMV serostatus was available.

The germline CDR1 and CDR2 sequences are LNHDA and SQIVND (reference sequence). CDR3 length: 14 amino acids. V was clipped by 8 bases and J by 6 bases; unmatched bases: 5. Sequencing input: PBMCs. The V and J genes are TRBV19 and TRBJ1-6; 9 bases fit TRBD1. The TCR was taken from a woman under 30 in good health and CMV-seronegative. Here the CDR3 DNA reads TGTGCCAGTCGCAGGACAGGGGTTAATTCACCCCTCCACTTT. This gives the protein CASRRTGVNSPLHF.